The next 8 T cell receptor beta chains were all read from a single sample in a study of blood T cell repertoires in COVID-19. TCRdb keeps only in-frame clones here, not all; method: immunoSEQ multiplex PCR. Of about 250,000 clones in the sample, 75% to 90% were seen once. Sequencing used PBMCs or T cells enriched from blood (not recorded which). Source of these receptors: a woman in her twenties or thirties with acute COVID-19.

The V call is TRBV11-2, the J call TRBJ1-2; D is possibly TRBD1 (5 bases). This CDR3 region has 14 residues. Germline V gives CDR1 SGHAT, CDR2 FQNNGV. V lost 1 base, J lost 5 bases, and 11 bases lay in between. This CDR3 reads CASSLGAGMYGYTF. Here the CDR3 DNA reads TGTGCCAGCAGCTTAGGGGCAGGGATGTATGGCTACACCTTC.

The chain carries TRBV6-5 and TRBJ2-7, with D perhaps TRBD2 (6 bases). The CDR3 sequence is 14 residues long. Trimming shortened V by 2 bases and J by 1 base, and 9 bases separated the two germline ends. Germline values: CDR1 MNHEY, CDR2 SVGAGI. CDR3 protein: CASSYPGRSYEQYF. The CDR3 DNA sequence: TGTGCCAGCAGTTACCCGGGGAGGTCCTACGAGCAGTACTTC.

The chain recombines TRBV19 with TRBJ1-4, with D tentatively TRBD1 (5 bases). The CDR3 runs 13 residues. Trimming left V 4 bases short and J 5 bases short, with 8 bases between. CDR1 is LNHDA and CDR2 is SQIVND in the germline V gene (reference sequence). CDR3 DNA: TGTGCCAGTAGTAATAGACAGAATGAAAAACTGTTTTTT. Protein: CASSNRQNEKLFF. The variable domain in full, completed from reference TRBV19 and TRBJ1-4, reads DGGITQSPKYLFRKEGQNVTLSCEQNLNHDAMYWYRQDPGQGLRLIYYSQIVNDFQKGDIAEGYSVSREKKESFPLTVTSAQKNPTAFYLCASSNRQNEKLFFGSGTQLSVL.

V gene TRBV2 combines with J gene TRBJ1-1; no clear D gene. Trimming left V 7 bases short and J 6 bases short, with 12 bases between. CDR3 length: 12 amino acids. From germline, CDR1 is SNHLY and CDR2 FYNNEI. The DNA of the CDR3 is TGTGCCAGCACCGGAGGGCGACCTGAAGCTTTCTTT. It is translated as CASTGGRPEAFF.

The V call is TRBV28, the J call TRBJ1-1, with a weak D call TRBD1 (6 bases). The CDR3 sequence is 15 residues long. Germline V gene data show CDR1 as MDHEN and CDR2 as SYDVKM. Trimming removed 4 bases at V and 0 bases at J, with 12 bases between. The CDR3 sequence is CASSSRGGVNTEAFF. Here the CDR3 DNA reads TGTGCCAGCAGTTCCCGCGGGGGCGTGAACACTGAAGCTTTCTTT.

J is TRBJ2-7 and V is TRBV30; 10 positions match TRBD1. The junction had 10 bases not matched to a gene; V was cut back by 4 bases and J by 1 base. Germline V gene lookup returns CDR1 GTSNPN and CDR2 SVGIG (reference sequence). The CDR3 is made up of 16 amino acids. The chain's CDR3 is CAWTVTGQGKSYEQYF. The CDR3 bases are TGTGCCTGGACGGTGACGGGACAGGGGAAATCCTACGAGCAGTACTTC.

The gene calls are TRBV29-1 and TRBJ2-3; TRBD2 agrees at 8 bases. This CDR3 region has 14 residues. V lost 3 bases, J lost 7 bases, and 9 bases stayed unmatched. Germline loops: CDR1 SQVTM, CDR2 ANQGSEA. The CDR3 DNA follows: TGCAGCGTTGACGAGCGGGAGTCTTACCATACGCAGTATTTT. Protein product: CSVDERESYHTQYF.

The CDR3 bases are TGTGCCAGCACCCTGGAGAGGGTACAGTACTTC. As protein: CASTLERVQYF. V and J are TRBV5-8 and TRBJ2-7; D possibly corresponds to TRBD2 (5 bases). V was trimmed by 6 bases and J by 10 bases, leaving 14 bases between them. Germline values: CDR1 SGHTS, CDR2 YDEGEE. The CDR3 loop spans 11 amino acids.